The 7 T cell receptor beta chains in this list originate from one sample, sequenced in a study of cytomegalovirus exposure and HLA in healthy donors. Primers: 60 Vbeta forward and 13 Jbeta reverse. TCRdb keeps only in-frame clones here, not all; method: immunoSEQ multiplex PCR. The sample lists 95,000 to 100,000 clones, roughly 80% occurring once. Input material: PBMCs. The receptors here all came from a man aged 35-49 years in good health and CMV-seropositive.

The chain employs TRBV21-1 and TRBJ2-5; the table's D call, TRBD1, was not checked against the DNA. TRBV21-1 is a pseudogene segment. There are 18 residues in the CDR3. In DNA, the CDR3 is TGTGCCAGCAGCAAAGAAGACTCTGCAGGGATGTACCAAGAGACCCAGTACTTC. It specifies CASSKEDSAGMYQETQYF.

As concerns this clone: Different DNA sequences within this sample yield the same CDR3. This chain's CDR3 is CASSLGQGGQPQHF. The CDR3 DNA sequence: TGTGCCAGCAGTCTCGGACAGGGGGGCCAGCCCCAGCATTTT. The V gene is TRBV2, the J gene TRBJ1-5; 10 bases fit TRBD1. The J segment lost 7 bases and the V segment lost 5 bases, leaving 5 bases of the junction unmatched. This CDR3 comprises 14 residues. Germline-derived CDR1 and CDR2 are SNHLY and FYNNEI.

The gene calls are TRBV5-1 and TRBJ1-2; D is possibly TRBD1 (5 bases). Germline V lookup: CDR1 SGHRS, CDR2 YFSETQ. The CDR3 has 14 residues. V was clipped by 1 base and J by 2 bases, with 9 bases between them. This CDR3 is CASSLRQPNYGYTF. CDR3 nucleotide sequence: TGCGCCAGCAGCTTGAGACAGCCGAACTATGGCTACACCTTC.

The CDR3 sequence: CASSPPSGRGTGELFF. The DNA for the CDR3 is TGTGCCAGCTCACCACCGAGCGGGAGAGGCACCGGGGAGCTGTTTTTT. This sequence joins TRBV18 and TRBJ2-2; 8 bases are shared with TRBD2. The V segment lost 0 bases and the J segment 4 bases; nucleotides outside the gene matches: 4. The CDR3 length is 16 residues. Germline V CDR1 and CDR2: KGHSH, LQKENI.

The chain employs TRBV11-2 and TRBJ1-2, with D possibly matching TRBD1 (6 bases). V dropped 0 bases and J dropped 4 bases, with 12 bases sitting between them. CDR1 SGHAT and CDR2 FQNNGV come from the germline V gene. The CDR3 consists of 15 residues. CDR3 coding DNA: TGTGCCAGCAGCTTAGATTTTGGGGGCGCCTATGGCTACACCTTC. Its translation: CASSLDFGGAYGYTF.

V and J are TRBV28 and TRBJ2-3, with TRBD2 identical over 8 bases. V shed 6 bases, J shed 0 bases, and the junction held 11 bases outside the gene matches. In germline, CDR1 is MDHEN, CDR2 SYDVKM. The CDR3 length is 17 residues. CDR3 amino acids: CASRRERESISTDTQYF. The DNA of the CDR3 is TGTGCCAGCAGACGGGAGCGGGAGTCGATAAGCACAGATACGCAGTATTTT.

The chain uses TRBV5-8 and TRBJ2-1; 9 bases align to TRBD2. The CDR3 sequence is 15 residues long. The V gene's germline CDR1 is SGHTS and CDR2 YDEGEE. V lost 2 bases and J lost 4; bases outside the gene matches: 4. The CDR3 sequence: CASSLPAGGYNEQFF. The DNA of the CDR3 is TGTGCCAGCAGCTTACCGGCGGGGGGGTACAATGAGCAGTTCTTC.